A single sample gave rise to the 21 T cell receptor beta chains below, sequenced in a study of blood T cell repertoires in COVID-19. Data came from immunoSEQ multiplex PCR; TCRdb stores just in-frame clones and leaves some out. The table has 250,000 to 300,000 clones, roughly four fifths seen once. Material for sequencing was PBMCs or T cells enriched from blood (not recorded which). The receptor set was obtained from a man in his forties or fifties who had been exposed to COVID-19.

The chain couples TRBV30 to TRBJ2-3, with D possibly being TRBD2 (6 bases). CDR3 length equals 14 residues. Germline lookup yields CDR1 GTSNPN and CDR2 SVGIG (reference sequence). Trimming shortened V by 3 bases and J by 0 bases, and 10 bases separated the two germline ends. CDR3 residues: CAWRLGLSTDTQYF. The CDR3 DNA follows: TGTGCCTGGAGATTGGGACTTAGCACAGATACGCAGTATTTT.

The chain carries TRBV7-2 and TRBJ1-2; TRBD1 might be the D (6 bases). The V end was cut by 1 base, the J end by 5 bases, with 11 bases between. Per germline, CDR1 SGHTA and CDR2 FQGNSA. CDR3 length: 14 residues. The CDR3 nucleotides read TGTGCCAGCAGCTTAGGACCCACAGGGTATGGCTACACCTTC. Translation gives CASSLGPTGYGYTF.

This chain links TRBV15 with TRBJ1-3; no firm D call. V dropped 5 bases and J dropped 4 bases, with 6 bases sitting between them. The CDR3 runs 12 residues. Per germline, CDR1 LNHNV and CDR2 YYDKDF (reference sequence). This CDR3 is CATSEQGNTIYF. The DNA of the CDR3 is TGTGCCACCAGCGAACAAGGAAACACCATATATTTT.

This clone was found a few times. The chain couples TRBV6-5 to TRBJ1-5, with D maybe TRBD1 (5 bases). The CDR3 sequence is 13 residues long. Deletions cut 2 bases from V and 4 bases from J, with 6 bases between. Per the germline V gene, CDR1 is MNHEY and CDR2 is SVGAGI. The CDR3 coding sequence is TGTGCCAGCAGTTACGACAGAAATCAGCCCCAGCATTTT. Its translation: CASSYDRNQPQHF.

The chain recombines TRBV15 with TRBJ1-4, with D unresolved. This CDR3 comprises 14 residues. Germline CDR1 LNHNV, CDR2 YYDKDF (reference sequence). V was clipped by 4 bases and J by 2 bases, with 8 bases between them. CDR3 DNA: TGTGCCACCAGCACATTCCCCACTAATGAAAAACTGTTTTTT. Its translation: CATSTFPTNEKLFF.

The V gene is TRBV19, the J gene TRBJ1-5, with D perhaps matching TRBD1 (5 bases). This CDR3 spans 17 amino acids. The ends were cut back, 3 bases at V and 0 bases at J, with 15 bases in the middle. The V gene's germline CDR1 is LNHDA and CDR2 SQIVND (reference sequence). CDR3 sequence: CASSIRAGQSSNQPQHF. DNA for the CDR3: TGTGCCAGTAGTATTCGTGCAGGGCAATCTAGCAATCAGCCCCAGCATTTT.

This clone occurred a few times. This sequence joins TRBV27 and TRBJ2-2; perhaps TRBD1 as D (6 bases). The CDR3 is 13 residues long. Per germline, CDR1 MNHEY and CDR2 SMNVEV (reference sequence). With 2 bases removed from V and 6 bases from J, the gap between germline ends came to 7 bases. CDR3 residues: CASSLRTAGELFF. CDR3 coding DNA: TGTGCCAGCAGTTTACGGACAGCCGGGGAGCTGTTTTTT.

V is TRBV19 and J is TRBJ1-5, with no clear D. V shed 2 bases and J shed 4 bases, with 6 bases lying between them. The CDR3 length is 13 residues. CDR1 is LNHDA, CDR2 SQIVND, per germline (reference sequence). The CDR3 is CASSITENQPQHF. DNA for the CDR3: TGTGCCAGTAGTATAACAGAGAATCAGCCCCAGCATTTT.

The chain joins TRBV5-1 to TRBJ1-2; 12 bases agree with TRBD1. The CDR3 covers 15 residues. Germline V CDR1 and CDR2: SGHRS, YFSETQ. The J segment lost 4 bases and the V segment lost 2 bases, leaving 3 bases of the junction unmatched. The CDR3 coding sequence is TGCGCCAGCAGCTTTTGGGACAGGGGGCTCTATGGCTACACCTTC. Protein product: CASSFWDRGLYGYTF.

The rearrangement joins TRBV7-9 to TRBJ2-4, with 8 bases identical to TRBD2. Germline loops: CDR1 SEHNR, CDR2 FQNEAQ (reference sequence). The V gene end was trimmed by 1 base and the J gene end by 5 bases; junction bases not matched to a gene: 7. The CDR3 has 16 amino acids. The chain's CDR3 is CASSLVGRGPQNIQYF. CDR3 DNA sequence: TGTGCCAGCAGCTTAGTCGGGAGGGGCCCCCAAAACATTCAGTACTTC.

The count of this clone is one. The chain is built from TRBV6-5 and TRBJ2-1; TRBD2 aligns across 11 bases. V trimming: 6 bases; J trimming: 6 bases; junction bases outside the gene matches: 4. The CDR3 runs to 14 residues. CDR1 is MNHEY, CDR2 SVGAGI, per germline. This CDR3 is CASRVAGGSNEQFF. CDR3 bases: TGTGCCAGCAGAGTAGCGGGAGGGTCCAATGAGCAGTTCTTC.

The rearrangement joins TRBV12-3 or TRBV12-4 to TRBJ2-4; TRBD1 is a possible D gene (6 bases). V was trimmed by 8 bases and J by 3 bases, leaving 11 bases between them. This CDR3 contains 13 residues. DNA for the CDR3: TGTGCCAGCCTTGAGGGGGTCAAAAACATTCAGTACTTC. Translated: CASLEGVKNIQYF.

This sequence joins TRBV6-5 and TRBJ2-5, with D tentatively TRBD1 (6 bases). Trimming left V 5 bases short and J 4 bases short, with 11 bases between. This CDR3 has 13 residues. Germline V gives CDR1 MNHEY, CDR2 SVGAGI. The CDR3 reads CASSITGRETQYF. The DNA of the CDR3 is TGTGCCAGCAGTATAACAGGGAGAGAGACCCAGTACTTC.

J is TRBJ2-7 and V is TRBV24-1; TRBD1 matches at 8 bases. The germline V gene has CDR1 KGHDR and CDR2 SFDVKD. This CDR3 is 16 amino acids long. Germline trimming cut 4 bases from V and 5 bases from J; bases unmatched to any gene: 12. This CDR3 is CATSDSRQGASDEQYF. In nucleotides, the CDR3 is TGTGCCACCAGTGACTCACGGCAGGGGGCTTCGGACGAGCAGTACTTC.

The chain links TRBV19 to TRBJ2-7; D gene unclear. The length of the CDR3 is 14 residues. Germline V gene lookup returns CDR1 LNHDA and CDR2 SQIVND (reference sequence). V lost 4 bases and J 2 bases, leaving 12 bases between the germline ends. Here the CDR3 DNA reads TGTGCCAGTAGTAATAGCCTCGGCCCCTACGAGCAGTACTTC. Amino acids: CASSNSLGPYEQYF.

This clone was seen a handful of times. The CDR3 sequence is CASSPGTGGGEQYF. CDR3 sequence (DNA): TGTGCCAGCAGCCCTGGGACAGGGGGAGGCGAGCAGTACTTC. The chain carries TRBV7-2 and TRBJ2-7; the match to TRBD1 covers 11 bases. The CDR3 has 14 amino acids. The junction had 6 bases not matched to a gene; V was cut back by 5 bases and J by 6 bases. Germline-derived CDR1 and CDR2 are SGHTA and FQGNSA.

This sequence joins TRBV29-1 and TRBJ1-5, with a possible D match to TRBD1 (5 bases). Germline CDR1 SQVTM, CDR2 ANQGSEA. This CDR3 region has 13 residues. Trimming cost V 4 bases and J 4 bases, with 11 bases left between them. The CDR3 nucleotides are TGCAGCGTTGGACAGTCGTCTAATCAGCCCCAGCATTTT. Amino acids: CSVGQSSNQPQHF.

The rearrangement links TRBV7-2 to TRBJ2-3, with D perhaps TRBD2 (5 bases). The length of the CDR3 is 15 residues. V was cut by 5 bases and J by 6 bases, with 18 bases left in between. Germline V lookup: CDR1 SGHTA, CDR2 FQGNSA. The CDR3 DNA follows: TGTGCCAGCAGCCCCCCCCCGGGGAGCAGGGATACGCAGTATTTT. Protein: CASSPPPGSRDTQYF. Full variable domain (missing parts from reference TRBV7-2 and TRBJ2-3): GAGVSQSPSNKVTEKGKDVELRCDPISGHTALYWYRQSLGQGLEFLIYFQGNSAPDKSGLPSDRFSAERTGGSVSTLTIQRTQQEDSAVYLCASSPPPGSRDTQYFGPGTRLTVL.

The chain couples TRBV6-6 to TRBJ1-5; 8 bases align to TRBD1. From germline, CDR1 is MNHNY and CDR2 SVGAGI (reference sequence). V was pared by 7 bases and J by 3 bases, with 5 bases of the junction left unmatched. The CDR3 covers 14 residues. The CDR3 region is CASTGQDDNQPQHF. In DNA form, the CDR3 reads TGTGCCAGCACGGGACAGGACGACAATCAGCCCCAGCATTTT.

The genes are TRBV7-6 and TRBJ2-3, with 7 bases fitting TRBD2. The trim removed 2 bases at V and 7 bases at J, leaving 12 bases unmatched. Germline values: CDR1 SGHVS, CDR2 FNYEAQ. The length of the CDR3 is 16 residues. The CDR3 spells CASSLPSAGERNTQYF. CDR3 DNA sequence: TGTGCCAGCAGCTTACCCTCGGCGGGAGAGAGGAATACGCAGTATTTT.

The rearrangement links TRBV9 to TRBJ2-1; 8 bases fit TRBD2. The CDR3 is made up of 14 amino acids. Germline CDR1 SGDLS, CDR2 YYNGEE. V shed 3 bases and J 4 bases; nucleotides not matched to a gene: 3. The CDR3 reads CASSGSGIYNEQFF. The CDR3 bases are TGTGCCAGCAGCGGTAGCGGGATTTACAATGAGCAGTTCTTC.